The TCR beta chain under discussion was sequenced for a study of shared clonotypes between healthy human individuals. Study findings and constraints: Between a few donors, naive CD4 clonotypes were shared at a level of about 5%. The expectation was that sequencing depth would affect clonotype sharing among donors.

V shed 3 bases, J shed 8 bases, and the junction held 7 bases outside the gene matches. This CDR3 contains 16 residues. Germline CDR1 is LGHNA and CDR2 is YNFKEQ. For each subset, genomic DNA was distributed in equal portions over several immunoSEQ plates. The protocol was immunoSEQ multiplex PCR, while the TCRdb copy is restricted to in-frame clones and leaves out a portion. The sample has about 2 million clones, approximately 94% seen once. To note about this clone: Its cognate antigen is unknown.

Naive-designated CD8 cells lacked CD45RO, were positively enriched for CCR7, and omitted terminally differentiated effector memory CD45RA+ cells. This receptor was obtained from a man between 18 and 29 years old in good health. The sequenced sample was naive CD8+ T cells sorted from blood. The genes are TRBV4-2 and TRBJ1-4; TRBD1 agrees at 12 bases. CDR3 nucleotides: TGTGCCAGCAGCCAGGGACAGGGGGCAGAAGGGGAAAAACTGTTTTTT. This encodes CASSQGQGAEGEKLFF.